These 30 T cell receptor beta chains share one sample of origin, sequenced in a study of cytomegalovirus exposure and HLA in healthy donors. Profiling relied on immunoSEQ multiplex PCR, and the TCRdb table lists in-frame clones only, not all of them. Found here are more than 250,000 clones, about 90% of them singletons; the top ten hold 2.5% to 3.5%. The sample was PBMCs. These receptors were collected from a woman aged 30 to 39 in good health and CMV-seronegative.

This clone showed up just once. V is TRBV11-2 and J is TRBJ2-5, with TRBD1 matching 7 bases. Trimming cost V 6 bases and J 2 bases; bases outside gene matches: 9. Germline assignment: CDR1 SGHAT and CDR2 FQNNGV. There are 15 residues in the CDR3. CDR3 bases: TGTGCCAGCAGATCCCCTCGGACAGGTCAAGAGACCCAGTACTTC. Amino acid sequence: CASRSPRTGQETQYF. Supplemented by reference TRBV11-2 and TRBJ2-5, the full variable domain reads EAGVAQSPRYKIIEKRQSVAFWCNPISGHATLYWYQQILGQGPKLLIQFQNNGVVDDSQLPKDRFSAERLKGVDSTLKIQPAKLEDSAVYLCASRSPRTGQETQYFGPGTRLLVL.

The chain joins TRBV27 to TRBJ2-3; TRBD2 matches at 10 bases. V lost 5 bases and J lost 3; bases outside the gene matches: 5. The CDR3 spans 15 residues. Germline V lookup: CDR1 MNHEY, CDR2 SMNVEV (reference sequence). The CDR3 DNA follows: TGTGCCAGCAGTCCCGGACTAGCGGCAACAGATACGCAGTATTTT. This translates into CASSPGLAATDTQYF.

This chain joins TRBV5-1 and TRBJ2-7, with 13 bases aligning to TRBD2. The CDR3 consists of 17 residues. The V gene's germline CDR1 is SGHRS and CDR2 YFSETQ. Trimming at V came to 4 bases and at J to 3 bases, leaving 10 bases not matched to a gene. The CDR3 coding sequence is TGCGCCAGCAGCCCCCGGACTAGCGGGAGTCTCAGCTACGAGCAGTACTTC. This codes for CASSPRTSGSLSYEQYF. The full variable domain, with the rest looked up from reference TRBV5-1 and TRBJ2-7, is KAGVTQTPRYLIKTRGQQVTLSCSPISGHRSVSWYQQTPGQGLQFLFEYFSETQRNKGNFPGRFSGRQFSNSRSEMNVSTLELGDSALYLCASSPRTSGSLSYEQYFGPGTRLTVT.

The CDR3 DNA reads TGTGCCAGCAGTTACTTATCGACTACAACTAATGAAAAACTGTTTTTT. As protein: CASSYLSTTTNEKLFF. V gene TRBV6-5 combines with J gene TRBJ1-4; D is undetermined. V was cut by 1 base and J by 0 bases, with 9 bases left in between. This CDR3 is built from 16 residues. Germline V gene sequence: CDR1 MNHEY, CDR2 SVGAGI.

This chain uses TRBV4-1 with TRBJ2-1; D possibly matches TRBD1 or TRBD2 (6 bases each). Per the germline V gene, CDR1 is MGHRA and CDR2 is YSYEKL. Trimming cost V 1 base and J 8 bases, with 12 bases left between them. CDR3 size: 14 residues. The CDR3 nucleotides are TGCGCCAGCAGCCAAGGAACGGGGGCGTATGAGCAGTTCTTC. Translated: CASSQGTGAYEQFF.

The genes are TRBV7-3 and TRBJ2-1; TRBD1 matches at 10 bases. Trimming at V came to 5 bases and at J to 5 bases, leaving 9 bases not matched to a gene. Germline V lookup: CDR1 SGHTA, CDR2 FQGTGA. The CDR3 runs 16 residues. In nucleotides, the CDR3 is TGTGCCAGCAGCACACCTAGACAGGGGGCTAACAATGAGCAGTTCTTC. This codes for CASSTPRQGANNEQFF.

A single count supports this clone. The CDR3 DNA sequence: TGCGCCAGCAGCCAAGAGTCCAACAGGGGGTACGAGCAGTACTTC. Protein: CASSQESNRGYEQYF. This sequence joins TRBV4-1 and TRBJ2-7; the match to TRBD1 covers 8 bases. The CDR3 consists of 15 residues. Germline V gene data show CDR1 as MGHRA and CDR2 as YSYEKL. Germline trimming cut 0 bases from V and 4 bases from J; bases unmatched to any gene: 5.

This chain joins TRBV2 and TRBJ2-7; tentatively, D is TRBD2 (5 bases). The V end lost 6 bases, the J end lost 5 bases, and 23 bases lay between the germline ends. The CDR3 loop spans 16 amino acids. Germline CDR1 and CDR2: SNHLY and FYNNEI. CDR3 nucleotides: TGTGCCAGCAGATCGATAGGACTTGCAGCTTTGAACGAGCAGTACTTC. This codes for CASRSIGLAALNEQYF.

The rearrangement uses TRBV30 and TRBJ2-7; the match to TRBD2 covers 8 bases. V lost 3 bases to trimming and J lost 2 bases; unmatched junction nucleotides: 3. The CDR3 totals 13 residues. Germline V gene data show CDR1 as GTSNPN and CDR2 as SVGIG (reference sequence). The CDR3 sequence is CAWRAGGTYEQYF. CDR3 bases: TGTGCCTGGAGGGCGGGAGGAACCTACGAGCAGTACTTC.

The chain employs TRBV27 and TRBJ2-3; no clear D gene. V lost 5 bases and J lost 4, with 22 bases in between. The CDR3 is made up of 17 amino acids. In germline, CDR1 is MNHEY, CDR2 SMNVEV (reference sequence). The CDR3 loop is CASSNRLGLPGPDTQYF. The DNA for the CDR3 is TGTGCCAGCAGTAACCGACTGGGCCTGCCGGGTCCAGATACGCAGTATTTT.

In this sample, this clone turned up a few times. This rearrangement joins TRBV6-5 to TRBJ1-5, with D perhaps matching TRBD1 (6 bases). CDR3 size: 14 residues. Germline CDR1 is MNHEY and CDR2 is SVGAGI. Trimming took off 5 bases at V and 3 bases at J, with 11 bases between the two ends. The CDR3 spells CASSTRQANQPQHF. CDR3 DNA sequence: TGTGCCAGCAGTACCCGACAGGCCAATCAGCCCCAGCATTTT.

The chain employs TRBV9 and TRBJ1-2; 7 bases fit TRBD1. V dropped 0 bases and J dropped 8; count of bases not matched to a gene: 10. Germline CDR1 is SGDLS and CDR2 is YYNGEE. This CDR3 has 15 amino acids. CDR3 nucleotides: TGTGCCAGCAGCGTAGGGATTGGAGGGGGCGAGGGCTACACCTTC. Translation: CASSVGIGGGEGYTF.

This chain links TRBV13 with TRBJ2-7, with TRBD2 matching over 12 bases. Germline loops: CDR1 PRHDT, CDR2 FYEKMQ (reference sequence). CDR3 length equals 16 residues. V dropped 5 bases and J dropped 0; count of bases not matched to a gene: 5. The CDR3 loop is CASSRWTSGNSYEQYF. The CDR3, as DNA: TGTGCCAGCAGCAGATGGACTAGCGGGAACTCCTACGAGCAGTACTTC.

This clone was detected only once. V gene TRBV5-1 combines with J gene TRBJ2-1; 7 bases are shared with TRBD2. The CDR3 is made up of 13 amino acids. V trimming: 7 bases; J trimming: 6 bases; junction bases outside the gene matches: 7. Per germline, CDR1 SGHRS and CDR2 YFSETQ. The CDR3 region is CASQGAGTNEQFF. DNA for the CDR3: TGCGCCAGCCAGGGAGCGGGAACCAATGAGCAGTTCTTC. Full variable domain (missing parts from reference TRBV5-1 and TRBJ2-1): KAGVTQTPRYLIKTRGQQVTLSCSPISGHRSVSWYQQTPGQGLQFLFEYFSETQRNKGNFPGRFSGRQFSNSRSEMNVSTLELGDSALYLCASQGAGTNEQFFGPGTRLTVL.

The CDR3 sequence: CASSRRGGIAYNEQFF. The CDR3 bases are TGCGCCAGCAGCCGGAGGGGCGGGATAGCCTACAATGAGCAGTTCTTC. The chain links TRBV4-3 to TRBJ2-1, with TRBD2 as a possible D gene (6 bases). This CDR3 has 16 residues. The germline CDR1 and CDR2 sequences are LGHNA and YSLEER. Trimming removed 4 bases from V and 2 bases from J, with 15 bases in between.

The CDR3 DNA follows: TGTGCCAGCAGCGTAGGGGGCGCCGCTGAAGCTTTCTTT. Its translation is CASSVGGAAEAFF. This chain uses TRBV9 with TRBJ1-1; TRBD1 is a possible D gene (5 bases). The CDR3 has 13 amino acids. Germline CDR1 is SGDLS and CDR2 is YYNGEE. Trimming cost V 0 bases and J 6 bases, with 9 bases left between them. Combining the CDR3 with reference TRBV9 and TRBJ1-1 gives the whole variable domain DSGVTQTPKHLITATGQRVTLRCSPRSGDLSVYWYQQSLDQGLQFLIQYYNGEERAKGNILERFSAQQFPDLHSELNLSSLELGDSALYFCASSVGGAAEAFFGQGTRLTVV.

In its sample, this clone was seen a few times. CDR3 in DNA: TGTGCCAGCACCAATACAGAGTCTAGCGGTGAGCAGTTCTTC. This translates into CASTNTESSGEQFF. The V and J genes are TRBV6-6 and TRBJ2-1; 7 bases match TRBD2. The CDR3 has 14 amino acids. J lost 9 bases, V lost 7 bases, and 12 bases had no gene match. The germline gives CDR1 MNHNY, CDR2 SVGAGI (reference sequence).

This clone was seen a single time. The rearrangement uses TRBV7-9 and TRBJ2-7, with D perhaps TRBD1 or TRBD2 (6 bases each). The germline V gene has CDR1 SEHNR and CDR2 FQNEAQ (reference sequence). Trimming took 0 bases from V and 0 from J, leaving 9 bases between them. CDR3 length: 15 residues. CDR3 in amino acids: CASSLAGGSSYEQYF. The CDR3 DNA reads TGTGCCAGCAGCTTAGCAGGGGGGAGCTCCTACGAGCAGTACTTC. The whole variable domain, remainder taken from reference TRBV7-9 and TRBJ2-7, is DTGVSQNPRHKITKRGQNVTFRCDPISEHNRLYWYRQTLGQGPEFLTYFQNEAQLEKSRLLSDRFSAERPKGSFSTLEIQRTEQGDSAMYLCASSLAGGSSYEQYFGPGTRLTVT.

V gene TRBV28 combines with J gene TRBJ2-7; tentative D call: TRBD2 (5 bases). This CDR3 comprises 12 residues. CDR1 is MDHEN, CDR2 SYDVKM, per germline. Trimming took off 7 bases at V and 5 bases at J, with 12 bases between the two ends. CDR3: CASTGGRDEQYF. DNA of the CDR3: TGTGCCAGCACCGGAGGTAGGGACGAGCAGTACTTC.

This clone was detected only once. The genes are TRBV5-4 and TRBJ2-3; 11 bases fit TRBD2. This CDR3 contains 18 residues. Germline CDR1 SGHNT, CDR2 YYREEE (reference sequence). V dropped 0 bases and J dropped 2; count of bases not matched to a gene: 8. CDR3 DNA: TGTGCCAGCAGCTTGGGAGCTAGCGGGAGGCCCCCCACAGATACGCAGTATTTT. This translates into CASSLGASGRPPTDTQYF. Full variable domain (rest looked up from reference TRBV5-4 and TRBJ2-3): ETGVTQSPTHLIKTRGQQVTLRCSSQSGHNTVSWYQQALGQGPQFIFQYYREEENGRGNFPPRFSGLQFPNYSSELNVNALELDDSALYLCASSLGASGRPPTDTQYFGPGTRLTVL.

The V and J genes are TRBV5-1 and TRBJ2-7; tentatively, D is TRBD1 (6 bases). The CDR3 extends over 16 amino acids. The germline V gene has CDR1 SGHRS and CDR2 YFSETQ. Deletions cut 0 bases from V and 0 bases from J, with 13 bases between. Here the CDR3 DNA reads TGCGCCAGCAGCTTGGGGACAGTTCTGTCCTCCTACGAGCAGTACTTC. Translated, it gives CASSLGTVLSSYEQYF.

This clone was seen just once. The rearrangement joins TRBV28 to TRBJ1-2; tentative D call: TRBD1 (6 bases). The germline V and J ends were trimmed by 6 bases and 4 bases, with 15 bases remaining between them. This CDR3 contains 14 residues. Per the germline V gene, CDR1 is MDHEN and CDR2 is SYDVKM. The DNA for the CDR3 is TGTGCCAGCAGCGATGGACAGTCGGGCTATGGCTACACCTTC. Its protein product is CASSDGQSGYGYTF.

V gene TRBV28 combines with J gene TRBJ2-2, with TRBD1 matching over 7 bases. V trimming: 3 bases; J trimming: 5 bases; junction bases outside the gene matches: 3. Germline values: CDR1 MDHEN, CDR2 SYDVKM. The CDR3 consists of 14 residues. CDR3: CASSLTGLTGELFF. The CDR3 DNA sequence: TGTGCCAGCAGTTTGACAGGGCTGACCGGGGAGCTGTTTTTT.

This sequence joins TRBV9 and TRBJ2-1, with D maybe TRBD1 (5 bases). V lost 0 bases, J lost 0 bases, and 7 bases lay in between. This CDR3 comprises 15 residues. Looked up from germline, CDR1 is SGDLS and CDR2 is YYNGEE. CDR3 residues: CASSVVGDSYNEQFF. The CDR3 region has the DNA TGTGCCAGCAGCGTAGTAGGGGACTCCTACAATGAGCAGTTCTTC.

The rearrangement joins TRBV6-6 to TRBJ2-3; the D is unclear. Trimming pared 8 bases from V and 1 base from J, leaving 7 bases between. The CDR3 is 12 residues long. Germline values: CDR1 MNHNY, CDR2 SVGAGI (reference sequence). DNA for the CDR3: TGTGCCAGCCAGACTGGCACAGATACGCAGTATTTT. This gives the protein CASQTGTDTQYF.

V usage is TRBV9 and J usage is TRBJ2-3, with D perhaps matching TRBD1 (5 bases). The CDR3 runs 14 residues. Trimming left V 3 bases short and J 6 bases short, with 14 bases between. The V gene's germline CDR1 is SGDLS and CDR2 YYNGEE. CDR3 in amino acids: CASSEDIPRDTQYF. CDR3 sequence (DNA): TGTGCCAGCAGCGAGGACATACCGAGGGATACGCAGTATTTT.

The chain uses TRBV10-2 and TRBJ2-7; D call uncertain. Germline CDR1 WSHSY, CDR2 SAAADI. The CDR3 spans 14 residues. Trimming stripped 1 base from V and 0 bases from J, with 7 bases between. CDR3 sequence: CASSEYKSSYEQYF. In DNA form, the CDR3 reads TGCGCCAGCAGTGAGTACAAAAGCTCCTACGAGCAGTACTTC.

The chain couples TRBV2 to TRBJ2-7, with TRBD2 matching 13 bases. The CDR3 contains 15 residues. The V gene's germline CDR1 is SNHLY and CDR2 FYNNEI. V dropped 8 bases and J dropped 5; count of bases not matched to a gene: 9. The CDR3 loop reads CASELAGGFGHEQYF. CDR3 bases: TGTGCCAGCGAACTAGCGGGAGGGTTTGGCCACGAGCAGTACTTC.

In the case of this clone: One junction end disagrees with the germline gene, perhaps due to a read error. This chain joins TRBV4-1 and TRBJ2-7; 10 nucleotides match TRBD1. This CDR3 spans 16 amino acids. CDR1 MGHRA and CDR2 YSYEKL come from the germline V gene. The DNA for the CDR3 is TGCGCCAGCAGCCGTCCCGGGACAGGGGCGGTTACTACGTTCCACTTC. It is translated as CASSRPGTGAVTTFHF.

The table lists this clone with many counts. The CDR3 DNA is TGTGCCAGCAGCTTGGGACCGCTCTATGGCTACACCTTC. Protein sequence: CASSLGPLYGYTF. The V and J genes are TRBV5-8 and TRBJ1-2, with unresolved D. This CDR3 has 13 amino acids. V dropped 0 bases and J dropped 4 bases, with 7 bases sitting between them. From germline, CDR1 is SGHTS and CDR2 YDEGEE.